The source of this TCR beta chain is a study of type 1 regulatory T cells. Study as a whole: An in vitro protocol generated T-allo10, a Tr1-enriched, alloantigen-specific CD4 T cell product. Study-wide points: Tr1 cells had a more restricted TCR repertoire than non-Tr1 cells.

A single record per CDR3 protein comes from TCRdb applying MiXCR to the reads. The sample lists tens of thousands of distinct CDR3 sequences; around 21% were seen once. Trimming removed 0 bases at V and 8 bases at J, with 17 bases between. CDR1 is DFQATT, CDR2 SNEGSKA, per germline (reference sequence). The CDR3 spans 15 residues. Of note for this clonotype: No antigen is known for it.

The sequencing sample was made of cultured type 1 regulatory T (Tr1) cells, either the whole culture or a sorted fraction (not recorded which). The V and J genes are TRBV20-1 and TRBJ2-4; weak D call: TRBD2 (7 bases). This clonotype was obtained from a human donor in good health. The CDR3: CSARDPGGGSYIQYF. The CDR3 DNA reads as TGCAGTGCTAGAGATCCGGGGGGCGGGAGTTACATTCAGTACTTC.